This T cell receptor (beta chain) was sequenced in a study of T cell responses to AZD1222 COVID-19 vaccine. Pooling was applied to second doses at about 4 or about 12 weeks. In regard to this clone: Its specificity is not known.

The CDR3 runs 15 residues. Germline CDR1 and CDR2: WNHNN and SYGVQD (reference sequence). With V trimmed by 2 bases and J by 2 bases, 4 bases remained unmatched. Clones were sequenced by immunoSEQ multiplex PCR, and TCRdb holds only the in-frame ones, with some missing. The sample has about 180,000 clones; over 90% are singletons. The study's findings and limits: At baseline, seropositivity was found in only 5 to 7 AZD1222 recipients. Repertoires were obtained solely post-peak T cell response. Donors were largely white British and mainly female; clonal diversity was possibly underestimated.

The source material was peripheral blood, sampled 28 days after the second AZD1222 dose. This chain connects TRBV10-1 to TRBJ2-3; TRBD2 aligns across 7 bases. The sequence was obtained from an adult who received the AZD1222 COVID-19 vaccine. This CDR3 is CASSEREAVTDTQYF. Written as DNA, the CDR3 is TGCGCCAGCAGTGAGCGGGAGGCGGTCACAGATACGCAGTATTTT.